This T cell receptor (beta chain) stems from a study of blood T cell repertoires in COVID-19. This table comes from immunoSEQ multiplex PCR, and its TCRdb copy is limited to in-frame clones, with some not included. The sample holds tens of thousands of clones, 82% seen once. Germline assignment: CDR1 LGHDT and CDR2 YNNKEL (reference sequence). The CDR3 runs to 15 residues. With V trimmed by 4 bases and J by 2 bases, 7 bases remained unmatched. The receptor was derived from a woman aged 80 or over with acute or convalescent COVID-19. The specimen sequenced was peripheral blood. The chain couples TRBV3-1 (or the pseudogene TRBV3-2) to TRBJ2-7, with 8 positions matching TRBD2. CDR3 residues: CASSPGVAGPYEQYF. The CDR3 nucleotides read TGTGCCAGCAGCCCCGGGGTAGCGGGGCCCTACGAGCAGTACTTC.